Each of the 28 T cell receptor beta chains below was sequenced from the same sample in a study of cytomegalovirus exposure and HLA in healthy donors. It was with 60 Vbeta and 13 Jbeta primers that the PCR ran. Using immunoSEQ multiplex PCR, the repertoire was profiled, and TCRdb retains in-frame clones only, with some absent. The table has 120,000 to 150,000 clones, 75% seen once. The source material was PBMCs. The receptors were sampled from a man aged 40-49 years in good health and CMV-seronegative.

The chain employs TRBV7-9 and TRBJ1-1; no reliable D call. Germline CDR1 and CDR2: SEHNR and FQNEAQ (reference sequence). The V and J ends lost 1 base and 6 bases respectively, with 9 bases between them. This CDR3 contains 13 residues. CDR3 in amino acids: CASSLVSPAEAFF. The CDR3 DNA sequence: TGTGCCAGCAGCTTAGTAAGCCCCGCTGAAGCTTTCTTT. Filled out from reference TRBV7-9 and TRBJ1-1, the complete variable domain reads DTGVSQNPRHKITKRGQNVTFRCDPISEHNRLYWYRQTLGQGPEFLTYFQNEAQLEKSRLLSDRFSAERPKGSFSTLEIQRTEQGDSAMYLCASSLVSPAEAFFGQGTRLTVV.

The rearrangement joins TRBV7-9 to TRBJ2-2; D is perhaps TRBD2 (6 bases). Germline loops: CDR1 SEHNR, CDR2 FQNEAQ (reference sequence). CDR3 length: 19 amino acids. Trimming cost V 5 bases and J 0 bases, with 22 bases left between them. The DNA of the CDR3 is TGTGCCAGCAGCCGTGTGGGAGGCAGAACTATGACGAACACCGGGGAGCTGTTTTTT. Translation gives CASSRVGGRTMTNTGELFF.

V and J are TRBV5-1 and TRBJ2-2; 7 bases line up with TRBD2. The trim removed 4 bases at V and 1 base at J, leaving 7 bases unmatched. The germline V gene has CDR1 SGHRS and CDR2 YFSETQ. The CDR3 contains 16 residues. The CDR3 sequence: CASSVLSGLNTGELFF. DNA for the CDR3: TGCGCCAGCAGCGTGCTTAGCGGGTTGAACACCGGGGAGCTGTTTTTT.

The chain uses TRBV5-4 and TRBJ2-2; 10 nucleotides align to TRBD1. Germline V lookup: CDR1 SGHNT, CDR2 YYREEE (reference sequence). The trim removed 0 bases at V and 7 bases at J, leaving 6 bases unmatched. The CDR3 is 16 residues long. Written as DNA, the CDR3 is TGTGCCAGCAGCTTGGCTGACAGGGGGCTTAGCGGGGAGCTGTTTTTT. Protein product: CASSLADRGLSGELFF.

The V call is TRBV7-2, the J call TRBJ1-2; a weak D match, TRBD1 (5 bases). V lost 5 bases and J 5 bases, leaving 12 bases between the germline ends. The CDR3 runs 13 residues. The germline V gene has CDR1 SGHTA and CDR2 FQGNSA. This CDR3 reads CASSPQTEYGYTF. CDR3 DNA sequence: TGTGCCAGCAGCCCACAGACAGAGTATGGCTACACCTTC. Complete variable domain (other parts from reference TRBV7-2 and TRBJ1-2): GAGVSQSPSNKVTEKGKDVELRCDPISGHTALYWYRQSLGQGLEFLIYFQGNSAPDKSGLPSDRFSAERTGGSVSTLTIQRTQQEDSAVYLCASSPQTEYGYTFGSGTRLTVV.

This chain uses TRBV5-4 with TRBJ2-2; unclear D gene. From germline, CDR1 is SGHNT and CDR2 YYREEE (reference sequence). V was shortened by 0 bases and J by 0 bases, with 6 bases between the two germline ends. CDR3 size: 15 residues. The CDR3 reads CASSLGAANTGELFF. The CDR3 region has the DNA TGTGCCAGCAGCTTGGGTGCGGCGAACACCGGGGAGCTGTTTTTT.

The chain employs TRBV6-5 and TRBJ1-1, with D possibly matching TRBD1 (5 bases). V dropped 8 bases and J dropped 6 bases, with 16 bases sitting between them. Germline-derived CDR1 and CDR2 are MNHEY and SVGAGI. The length of the CDR3 is 13 residues. CDR3 in amino acids: CASSVRVGAEAFF. The CDR3 DNA is TGTGCCAGCTCTGTCAGGGTAGGAGCTGAAGCTTTCTTT.

The gene calls are TRBV27 and TRBJ1-5; 7 bases are shared with TRBD1. The CDR3 is 17 amino acids. Germline CDR1 reads MNHEY; CDR2 reads SMNVEV (reference sequence). The V gene end was trimmed by 3 bases and the J gene end by 2 bases; junction bases not matched to a gene: 10. Here the CDR3 DNA reads TGTGCCAGCAGTTTTAACAGGGGACGAGAACGCAATCAGCCCCAGCATTTT. Translated, it gives CASSFNRGRERNQPQHF.

This sequence joins TRBV19 and TRBJ1-6, with D perhaps matching TRBD1 (5 bases). The CDR3 loop spans 16 amino acids. The germline V gene encodes CDR1 LNHDA and CDR2 SQIVND (reference sequence). Trimming removed 4 bases at V and 7 bases at J, with 17 bases between. CDR3 residues: CASSNLRGLNNSPLHF. The CDR3 bases are TGTGCCAGTAGTAACCTTCGGGGACTGAACAATTCACCCCTCCACTTT.

This clone has just a few counts. The gene calls are TRBV2 and TRBJ1-5; D might be TRBD1 (5 bases). V was shortened by 5 bases and J by 2 bases, with 22 bases between the two germline ends. The CDR3 has 18 residues. Germline CDR1 SNHLY, CDR2 FYNNEI. This CDR3 is CASSSGTEAIEGNQPQHF. DNA of the CDR3: TGTGCCAGCAGTTCCGGGACTGAGGCGATCGAGGGCAATCAGCCCCAGCATTTT.

V usage is TRBV9 and J usage is TRBJ2-1, with 12 bases matching TRBD2. The CDR3 covers 16 residues. With V trimmed by 5 bases and J by 9 bases, 12 bases remained unmatched. CDR1 and CDR2 (germline): SGDLS, YYNGEE. In nucleotides, the CDR3 is TGTGCCAGCAGTCAGCTCGGGAGGGGACTAGCGGGTGAGCAGTTCTTC. As protein: CASSQLGRGLAGEQFF.

This chain uses TRBV5-4 with TRBJ2-7; 8 bases fit TRBD1. CDR1 is SGHNT, CDR2 YYREEE, per germline (reference sequence). CDR3 length: 15 residues. The V gene end was trimmed by 5 bases and the J gene end by 4 bases; junction bases not matched to a gene: 11. DNA of the CDR3: TGTGCCAGCAGTAATAGACAGGGGTACCGGTACGAGCAGTACTTC. Its translation is CASSNRQGYRYEQYF.

This rearrangement joins TRBV7-8 to TRBJ1-1, with D perhaps TRBD1 (5 bases). This CDR3 is built from 12 residues. Germline V gives CDR1 SGHVS, CDR2 FQNEAQ. The ends were cut back, 7 bases at V and 4 bases at J, with 10 bases in the middle. The CDR3 sequence: CASTAGGTEAFF. DNA for the CDR3: TGTGCCAGCACCGCGGGGGGCACTGAAGCTTTCTTT.

The chain couples TRBV7-9 to TRBJ2-3; D not certain. V lost 5 bases and J 0 bases, leaving 9 bases between the germline ends. Germline V gene sequence: CDR1 SEHNR, CDR2 FQNEAQ (reference sequence). The CDR3 contains 14 residues. In DNA form, the CDR3 reads TGTGCCAGCAGCCCCAGTCCGAGCACAGATACGCAGTATTTT. Amino acid sequence: CASSPSPSTDTQYF.

This chain connects TRBV7-6 to TRBJ1-3; maybe TRBD1 (6 bases). The CDR3 sequence is 19 residues long. The germline V gene has CDR1 SGHVS and CDR2 FNYEAQ. V shed 3 bases and J shed 7 bases, with 28 bases lying between them. The CDR3 DNA reads as TGTGCCAGCAGCTTTTCCCCAAAAGACAGGCAGAAAATAGGTAACACCATATATTTT. This sequence encodes CASSFSPKDRQKIGNTIYF.

The chain carries TRBV7-8 and TRBJ1-1; D remains ambiguous. The CDR3 sequence is 14 residues long. Trimming took off 3 bases at V and 1 base at J, with 9 bases between the two ends. Germline CDR1 is SGHVS and CDR2 is FQNEAQ. CDR3: CASSLRAPNTEAFF. The CDR3 nucleotides read TGTGCCAGCAGCTTGAGGGCTCCGAACACTGAAGCTTTCTTT.

The CDR3 here is CASSSTGQLRNYGYTF. CDR3 bases: TGTGCCAGCAGTTCCACGGGACAGTTACGCAACTATGGCTACACCTTC. This sequence joins TRBV27 and TRBJ1-2; 7 nucleotides line up with TRBD1. This CDR3 comprises 16 residues. From germline, CDR1 is MNHEY and CDR2 SMNVEV (reference sequence). J gave up 2 bases and V 4 bases, and 10 bases lay outside the gene matches.

The chain is built from TRBV28 and TRBJ1-6; 10 positions agree with TRBD1. The V segment lost 0 bases and the J segment 9 bases; nucleotides outside the gene matches: 5. Germline loops: CDR1 MDHEN, CDR2 SYDVKM. This CDR3 region has 16 residues. The CDR3 nucleotides read TGTGCCAGCAGTTTATGGTTGACAGGGGGCAGTTCACCCCTCCACTTT. Its translation is CASSLWLTGGSSPLHF.

This clone was seen more than once but under ten times. The chain has TRBV5-1 and TRBJ1-4, with a possible D match to TRBD1 (5 bases). Germline assignment: CDR1 SGHRS and CDR2 YFSETQ. The V gene lost 4 bases and the J gene lost 0 bases, with 10 bases spanning the gap. This CDR3 comprises 15 residues. The CDR3: CASSTTGSTNEKLFF. CDR3 DNA sequence: TGCGCCAGCAGCACAACAGGATCAACTAATGAAAAACTGTTTTTT.

The genes are TRBV14 and TRBJ1-6; 8 nucleotides agree with TRBD1. Unmatched junction bases numbered 2, after V lost 1 base and J lost 9 bases. The CDR3 spans 14 residues. Germline V CDR1 and CDR2: SGHDN, FVKESK. The DNA for the CDR3 is TGTGCCAGCAGCCAAGCAGGGGGCACTTCACCCCTCCACTTT. Translating gives CASSQAGGTSPLHF.

This chain uses TRBV6-6 with TRBJ2-1, with 7 nucleotides matching TRBD1. Trimming cost V 4 bases and J 7 bases; bases outside gene matches: 7. CDR1 MNHNY and CDR2 SVGAGI come from the germline V gene (reference sequence). The CDR3 is made up of 14 amino acids. The CDR3 loop reads CASSLRTGRNEQFF. The CDR3 coding sequence is TGTGCCAGCAGTTTGAGGACAGGCCGTAATGAGCAGTTCTTC.

J is TRBJ1-5 and V is TRBV6-1, with D perhaps TRBD1 (6 bases). The ends were cut back, 7 bases at V and 2 bases at J, with 12 bases in the middle. Germline V gene lookup returns CDR1 MNHNS and CDR2 SASEGT. The CDR3 is made up of 14 amino acids. This CDR3 reads CASKQQGGNQPQHF. As DNA, the CDR3 is TGTGCCAGCAAACAACAGGGAGGCAATCAGCCCCAGCATTTT.

The chain recombines TRBV7-9 with TRBJ2-7; 8 nucleotides line up with TRBD2. The CDR3 has 16 amino acids. Germline V gives CDR1 SEHNR, CDR2 FQNEAQ (reference sequence). The trim removed 5 bases at V and 4 bases at J, leaving 13 bases unmatched. This CDR3 reads CASSGLRGGASYEQYF. The CDR3 DNA follows: TGTGCCAGCAGCGGACTACGGGGGGGCGCCTCATACGAGCAGTACTTC.

This chain uses TRBV7-8 with TRBJ2-7; D gene uncertain. Germline V gives CDR1 SGHVS, CDR2 FQNEAQ. The ends were cut back, 5 bases at V and 0 bases at J, with 17 bases in the middle. The CDR3 spans 16 residues. Here the CDR3 DNA reads TGTGCCAGCAGCCCCTTGGGCAGGTCGAGCTCCTACGAGCAGTACTTC. It codes for CASSPLGRSSSYEQYF.

CDR3 region: CASSPRDRGRQETQYF. The CDR3 region has the DNA TGTGCCAGCAGCCCCAGGGACAGGGGGCGACAAGAGACCCAGTACTTC. This rearrangement joins TRBV13 to TRBJ2-5, with TRBD1 matching 12 bases. This CDR3 region has 16 residues. The germline CDR1 and CDR2 sequences are PRHDT and FYEKMQ (reference sequence). V gave up 5 bases and J gave up 2 bases; unmatched junction bases: 6. The variable domain in full, completed from reference TRBV13 and TRBJ2-5, reads AAGVIQSPRHLIKEKRETATLKCYPIPRHDTVYWYQQGPGQDPQFLISFYEKMQSDKGSIPDRFSAQQFSDYHSELNMSSLELGDSALYFCASSPRDRGRQETQYFGPGTRLLVL.

V usage is TRBV28 and J usage is TRBJ2-2, with D perhaps matching TRBD2 (5 bases). This CDR3 comprises 14 residues. Germline V gene data show CDR1 as MDHEN and CDR2 as SYDVKM. V lost 8 bases and J lost 6, with 16 bases in between. This CDR3 is CASRETIRAGELFF. Here the CDR3 DNA reads TGTGCCAGCCGTGAGACTATTCGGGCCGGGGAGCTGTTTTTT.

The CDR3 nucleotides are TGTGCCAGCAGTTACATCCGTGGGGCAGAGACCCAGTACTTC. Residues: CASSYIRGAETQYF. V is TRBV6-5 and J is TRBJ2-5, with D possibly being TRBD1 (5 bases). This CDR3 has 14 residues. Trimming pared 2 bases from V and 4 bases from J, leaving 11 bases between. In germline, CDR1 is MNHEY, CDR2 SVGAGI.

The chain recombines TRBV4-1 with TRBJ2-7, with 8 bases identical to TRBD1. Germline V gives CDR1 MGHRA, CDR2 YSYEKL. The CDR3 sequence is 15 residues long. V lost 3 bases, J lost 1 base, and 5 bases stayed unmatched. DNA of the CDR3: TGCGCCAGCAGCCACCCCCGGGACAGGTCCTACGAGCAGTACTTC. Amino acids: CASSHPRDRSYEQYF.